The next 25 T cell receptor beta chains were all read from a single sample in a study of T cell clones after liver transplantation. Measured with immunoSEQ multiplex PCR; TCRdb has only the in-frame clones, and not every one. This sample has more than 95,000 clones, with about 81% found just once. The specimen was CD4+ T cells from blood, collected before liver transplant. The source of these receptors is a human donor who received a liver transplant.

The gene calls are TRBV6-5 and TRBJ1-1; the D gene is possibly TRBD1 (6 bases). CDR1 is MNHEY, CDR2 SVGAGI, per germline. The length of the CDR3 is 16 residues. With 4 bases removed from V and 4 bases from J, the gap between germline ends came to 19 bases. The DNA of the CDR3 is TGTGCCAGCAGTTCCCCCGGGAGGGGGAGGGGCACTGAAGCTTTCTTT. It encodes CASSSPGRGRGTEAFF.

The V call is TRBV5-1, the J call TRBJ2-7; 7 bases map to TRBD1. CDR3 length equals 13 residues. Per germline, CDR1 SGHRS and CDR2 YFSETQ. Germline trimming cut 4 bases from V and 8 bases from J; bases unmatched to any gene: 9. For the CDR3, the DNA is TGCGCCAGCAGCCTGGGACAGCCCTCCCAGCAGTACTTC. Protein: CASSLGQPSQQYF.

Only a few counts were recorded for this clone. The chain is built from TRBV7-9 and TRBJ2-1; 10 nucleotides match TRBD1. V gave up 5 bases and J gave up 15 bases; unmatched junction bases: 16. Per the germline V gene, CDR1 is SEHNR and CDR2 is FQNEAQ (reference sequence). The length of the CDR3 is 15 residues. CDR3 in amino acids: CASSHPGQGTGSGFF. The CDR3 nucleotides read TGTGCCAGCAGCCACCCGGGACAGGGGACTGGGTCGGGGTTCTTC.

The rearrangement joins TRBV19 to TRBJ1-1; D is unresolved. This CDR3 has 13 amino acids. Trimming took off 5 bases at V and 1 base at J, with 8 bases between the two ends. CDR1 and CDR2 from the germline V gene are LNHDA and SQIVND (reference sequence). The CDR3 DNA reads TGTGCCAGTAGTGCATCAGGGAACACTGAAGCTTTCTTT. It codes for CASSASGNTEAFF. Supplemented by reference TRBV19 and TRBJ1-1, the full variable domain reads DGGITQSPKYLFRKEGQNVTLSCEQNLNHDAMYWYRQDPGQGLRLIYYSQIVNDFQKGDIAEGYSVSREKKESFPLTVTSAQKNPTAFYLCASSASGNTEAFFGQGTRLTVV.

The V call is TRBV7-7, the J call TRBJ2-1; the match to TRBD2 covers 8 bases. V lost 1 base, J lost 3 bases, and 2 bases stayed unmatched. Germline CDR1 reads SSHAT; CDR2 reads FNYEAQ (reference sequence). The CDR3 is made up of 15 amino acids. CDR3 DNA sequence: TGTGCCAGCAGCTTAGGACTAGCGAACTACAATGAGCAGTTCTTC. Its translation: CASSLGLANYNEQFF.

DNA for the CDR3: TGTGCCAGCAGTTCCCCCACGCTGCTCCAGCATTTT. Its translation is CASSSPTLLQHF. The chain couples TRBV28 to TRBJ1-5; D is uncertain. The CDR3 covers 12 residues. Trimming took 4 bases from V and 12 from J, leaving 13 bases between them. CDR1 and CDR2 (germline): MDHEN, SYDVKM.

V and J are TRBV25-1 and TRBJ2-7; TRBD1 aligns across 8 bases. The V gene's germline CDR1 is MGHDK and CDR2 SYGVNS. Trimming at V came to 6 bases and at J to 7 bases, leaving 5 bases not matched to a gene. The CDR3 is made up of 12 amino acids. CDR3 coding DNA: TGTGCCAGCAGACCCACAGGGGGTGAGCAGTACTTC. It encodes CASRPTGGEQYF.

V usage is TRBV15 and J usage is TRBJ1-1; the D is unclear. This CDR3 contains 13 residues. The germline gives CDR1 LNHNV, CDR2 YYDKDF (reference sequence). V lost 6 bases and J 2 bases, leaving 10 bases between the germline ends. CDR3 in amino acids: CATRRTVNTEAFF. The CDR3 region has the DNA TGTGCCACCAGAAGGACCGTTAACACTGAAGCTTTCTTT. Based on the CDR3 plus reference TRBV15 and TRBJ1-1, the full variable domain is DAMVIQNPRYQVTQFGKPVTLSCSQTLNHNVMYWYQQKSSQAPKLLFHYYDKDFNNEADTPDNFQSRRPNTSFCFLDIRSPGLGDTAMYLCATRRTVNTEAFFGQGTRLTVV.

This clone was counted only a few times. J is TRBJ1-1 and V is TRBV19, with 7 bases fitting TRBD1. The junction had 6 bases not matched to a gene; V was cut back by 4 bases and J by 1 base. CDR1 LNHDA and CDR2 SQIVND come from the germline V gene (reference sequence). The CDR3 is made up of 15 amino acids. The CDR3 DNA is TGTGCCAGTAGTACAGGGGGTACGGCGAACACTGAAGCTTTCTTT. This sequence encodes CASSTGGTANTEAFF.

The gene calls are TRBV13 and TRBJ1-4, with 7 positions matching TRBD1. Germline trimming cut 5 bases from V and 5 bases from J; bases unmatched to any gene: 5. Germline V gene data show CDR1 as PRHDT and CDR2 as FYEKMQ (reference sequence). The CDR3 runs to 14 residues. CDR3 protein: CASSPRGFNEKLFF. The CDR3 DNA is TGTGCCAGCAGCCCCAGGGGGTTCAATGAAAAACTGTTTTTT.

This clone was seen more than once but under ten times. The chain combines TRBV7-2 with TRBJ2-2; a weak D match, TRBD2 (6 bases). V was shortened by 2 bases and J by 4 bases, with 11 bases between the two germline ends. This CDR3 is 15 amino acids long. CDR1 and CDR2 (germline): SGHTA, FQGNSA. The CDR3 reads CASSLRRDPTGELFF. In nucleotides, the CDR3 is TGTGCCAGCAGCTTAAGGCGGGATCCCACCGGGGAGCTGTTTTTT.

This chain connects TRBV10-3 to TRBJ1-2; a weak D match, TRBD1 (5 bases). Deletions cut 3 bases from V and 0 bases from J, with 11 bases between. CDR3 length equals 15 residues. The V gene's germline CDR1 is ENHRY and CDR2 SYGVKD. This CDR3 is CAISEGGATNYGYTF. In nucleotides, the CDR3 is TGTGCCATCAGTGAAGGAGGGGCAACTAACTATGGCTACACCTTC.

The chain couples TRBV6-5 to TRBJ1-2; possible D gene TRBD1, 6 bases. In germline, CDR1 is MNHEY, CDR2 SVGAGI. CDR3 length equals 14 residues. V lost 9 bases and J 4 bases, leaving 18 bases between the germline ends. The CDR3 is CASTQGKGVYGYTF. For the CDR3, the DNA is TGTGCCAGTACACAGGGCAAAGGAGTCTATGGCTACACCTTC.

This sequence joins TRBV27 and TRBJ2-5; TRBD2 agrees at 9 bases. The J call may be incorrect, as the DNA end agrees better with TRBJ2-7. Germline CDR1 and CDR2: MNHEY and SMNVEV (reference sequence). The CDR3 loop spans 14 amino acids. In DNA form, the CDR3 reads TGTGCCAGCAGTCGACTAGCGGAGCAGTACGAGCAGTACTTC. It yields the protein CASSRLAEQYEQYF.

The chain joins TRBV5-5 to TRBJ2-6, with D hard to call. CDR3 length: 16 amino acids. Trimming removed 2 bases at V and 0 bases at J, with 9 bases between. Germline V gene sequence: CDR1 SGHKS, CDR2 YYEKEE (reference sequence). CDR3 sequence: CASSFEILSGANVLTF. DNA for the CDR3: TGTGCCAGCAGCTTTGAGATCCTCTCTGGGGCCAACGTCCTGACTTTC.

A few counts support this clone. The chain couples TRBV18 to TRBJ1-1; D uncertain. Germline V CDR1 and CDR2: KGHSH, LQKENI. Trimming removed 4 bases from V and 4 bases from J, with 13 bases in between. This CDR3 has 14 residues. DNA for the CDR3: TGTGCCAGCTCACAGGGTCTAGGCAGCACTGAAGCTTTCTTT. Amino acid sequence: CASSQGLGSTEAFF. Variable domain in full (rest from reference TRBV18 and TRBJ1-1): NAGVMQNPRHLVRRRGQEARLRCSPMKGHSHVYWYRQLPEEGLKFMVYLQKENIIDESGMPKERFSAEFPKEGPSILRIQQVVRGDSAAYFCASSQGLGSTEAFFGQGTRLTVV.

The CDR3 DNA is TGTGCCAGCAGTTTACCGCTGACCAATCAGCCCCAGCATTTT. Amino acids: CASSLPLTNQPQHF. J is TRBJ1-5 and V is TRBV28; no clear D gene. Germline values: CDR1 MDHEN, CDR2 SYDVKM. This CDR3 contains 14 residues. The germline V and J ends were trimmed by 2 bases and 3 bases, with 8 bases remaining between them.

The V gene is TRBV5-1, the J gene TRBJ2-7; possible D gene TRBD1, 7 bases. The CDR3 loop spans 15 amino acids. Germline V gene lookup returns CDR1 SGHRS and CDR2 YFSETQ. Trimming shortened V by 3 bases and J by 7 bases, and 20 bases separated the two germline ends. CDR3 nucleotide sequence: TGCGCCAGCAGCTCGGAGGGGACAGTCTTTACGGAGCAGTACTTC. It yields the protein CASSSEGTVFTEQYF.

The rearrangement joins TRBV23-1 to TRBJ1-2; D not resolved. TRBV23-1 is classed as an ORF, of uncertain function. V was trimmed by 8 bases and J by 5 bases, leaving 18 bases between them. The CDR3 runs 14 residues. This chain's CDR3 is CASPDGARFYGYTF. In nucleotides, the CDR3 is TGCGCCAGCCCCGACGGCGCTCGATTTTATGGCTACACCTTC.

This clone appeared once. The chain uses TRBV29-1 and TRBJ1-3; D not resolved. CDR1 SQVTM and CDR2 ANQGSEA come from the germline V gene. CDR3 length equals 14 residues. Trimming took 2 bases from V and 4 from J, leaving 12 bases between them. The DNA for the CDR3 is TGCAGCGTTGAATGGCCCCTCGGAGGAAACACCATATATTTT. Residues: CSVEWPLGGNTIYF.

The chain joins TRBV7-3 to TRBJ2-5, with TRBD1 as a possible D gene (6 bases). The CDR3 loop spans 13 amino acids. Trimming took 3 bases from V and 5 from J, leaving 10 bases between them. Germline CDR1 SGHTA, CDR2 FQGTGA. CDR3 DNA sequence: TGTGCCAGCAGCTTCAGGGACACGGAGACCCAGTACTTC. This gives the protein CASSFRDTETQYF.

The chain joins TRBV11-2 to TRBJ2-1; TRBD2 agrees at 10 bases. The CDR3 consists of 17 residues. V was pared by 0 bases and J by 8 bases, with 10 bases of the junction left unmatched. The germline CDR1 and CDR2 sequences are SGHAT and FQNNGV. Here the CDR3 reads CASSLDRSGRSRHEQFF. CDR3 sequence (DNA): TGTGCCAGCAGCTTAGACCGTAGCGGGAGGTCGCGGCATGAGCAGTTCTTC.

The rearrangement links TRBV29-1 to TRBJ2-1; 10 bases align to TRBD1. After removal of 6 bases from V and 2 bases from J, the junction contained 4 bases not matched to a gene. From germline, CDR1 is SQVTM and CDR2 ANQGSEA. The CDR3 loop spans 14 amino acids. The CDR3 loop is CSVGQGDTYNEQFF. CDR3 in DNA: TGCAGCGTCGGACAGGGGGATACCTACAATGAGCAGTTCTTC.

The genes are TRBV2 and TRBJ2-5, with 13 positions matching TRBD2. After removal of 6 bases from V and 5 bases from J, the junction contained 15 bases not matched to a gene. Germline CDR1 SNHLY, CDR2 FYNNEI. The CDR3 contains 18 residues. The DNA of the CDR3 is TGTGCCAGCAGGCGGAGAGGGACTAGCGGGATCGGGGGCGAGACCCAGTACTTC. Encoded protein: CASRRRGTSGIGGETQYF.

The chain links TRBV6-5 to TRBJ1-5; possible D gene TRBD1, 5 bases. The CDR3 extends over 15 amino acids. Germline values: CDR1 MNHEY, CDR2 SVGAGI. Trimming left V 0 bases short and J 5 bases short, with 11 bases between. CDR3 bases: TGTGCCAGCAGTTACTCCCCAGGGTCGGATCAGCCCCAGCATTTT. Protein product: CASSYSPGSDQPQHF.